These 9 T cell receptor beta chains originate from one sample sequenced in a study of a mutant IDH1 vaccine in newly diagnosed glioma. Noted time point: baseline, week 1 (first vaccination visit). Stated treatment: pre-vaccination baseline after standard-of-care therapy. TCRdb's table, derived via immunoSEQ multiplex PCR, lists solely in-frame clones and lacks some. Seen here are about 33,000 clones, approximately 91% observed once, and the top ten hold 4.8%. Source: PBMCs, taken from a glioma patient treated with radiotherapy, temozolomide or both. The receptors come from a woman aged 35 to 49 with glioma.

This chain connects TRBV6-6 to TRBJ2-7; D may be TRBD1 or TRBD2 (5 bases each). The germline V and J ends were trimmed by 0 bases and 2 bases, with 11 bases remaining between them. In germline, CDR1 is MNHNY, CDR2 SVGAGI (reference sequence). This CDR3 is built from 15 residues. Here the CDR3 DNA reads TGTGCCAGCAGTTACTCGGGGACGACGGCCTACGAGCAGTACTTC. It translates to CASSYSGTTAYEQYF.

The V call is TRBV19, the J call TRBJ1-4; D may be TRBD1 (5 bases). Germline CDR1 reads LNHDA; CDR2 reads SQIVND (reference sequence). CDR3 size: 16 residues. The V and J ends lost 8 bases and 10 bases respectively, with 26 bases between them. The CDR3 DNA reads as TGTGCCAGTCATAGTATAGCCCCCGGGGCAGGTCTAAAACTGTTTTTT. This translates into CASHSIAPGAGLKLFF.

The chain carries TRBV19 and TRBJ1-5; TRBD1 is a possible D gene (6 bases). The germline V and J ends were trimmed by 6 bases and 9 bases, with 9 bases remaining between them. Germline loops: CDR1 LNHDA, CDR2 SQIVND (reference sequence). The CDR3 has 11 amino acids. CDR3 sequence (DNA): TGTGCCAGTAGGGGGGCAGGGCCCCAGCATTTT. This translates into CASRGAGPQHF.

This clone was recorded once. The genes are TRBV30 and TRBJ2-7; TRBD2 matches 9 bases. This CDR3 has 13 amino acids. With 1 base clipped from V and 5 bases from J, the junction kept 3 bases outside the gene matches. The germline V gene encodes CDR1 GTSNPN and CDR2 SVGIG (reference sequence). The CDR3 spells CAWSGWTSDEQYF. The CDR3 DNA sequence: TGTGCCTGGAGTGGATGGACTAGCGACGAGCAGTACTTC.

The chain is built from TRBV2 and TRBJ1-3, with TRBD1 matching over 8 bases. The trim removed 6 bases at V and 4 bases at J, leaving 14 bases unmatched. The germline V gene has CDR1 SNHLY and CDR2 FYNNEI. This CDR3 region has 17 residues. CDR3 residues: CASRGGQGASSGNTIYF. The CDR3 bases are TGTGCCAGCAGGGGAGGACAGGGTGCCTCCTCGGGAAACACCATATATTTT. Full variable domain (remainder filled in from reference TRBV2 and TRBJ1-3): EPEVTQTPSHQVTQMGQEVILRCVPISNHLYFYWYRQILGQKVEFLVSFYNNEISEKSEIFDDQFSVERPDGSNFTLKIRSTKLEDSAMYFCASRGGQGASSGNTIYFGEGSWLTVV.

V and J are TRBV5-1 and TRBJ2-7; no definite D call. CDR1 and CDR2 (germline): SGHRS, YFSETQ. Trimming left V 3 bases short and J 2 bases short, with 15 bases between. The CDR3 contains 15 residues. CDR3 coding DNA: TGCGCCAGCAGCTCGACCCGACATACCCCCTACGAGCAGTACTTC. It yields the protein CASSSTRHTPYEQYF.

The rearrangement uses TRBV7-9 and TRBJ1-4; 7 positions match TRBD1. Trimming took 1 base from V and 7 from J; bases not matched to a gene: 6. The CDR3 is made up of 15 amino acids. Germline V lookup: CDR1 SEHNR, CDR2 FQNEAQ (reference sequence). CDR3 sequence (DNA): TGTGCCAGCAGCTTAGGTAGGGGGCTCGTTGAAAAACTGTTTTTT. Protein product: CASSLGRGLVEKLFF.

The chain uses TRBV27 and TRBJ2-5; possible D gene TRBD1, 6 bases. Trimming left V 6 bases short and J 5 bases short, with 16 bases between. CDR1 is MNHEY and CDR2 is SMNVEV in the germline V gene (reference sequence). CDR3 length: 14 residues. The CDR3 is CASSRALRGETQYF. The CDR3 DNA follows: TGTGCCAGCAGCCGAGCACTGAGGGGGGAGACCCAGTACTTC.

This clone occurred once. The chain carries TRBV4-1 and TRBJ1-2; tentatively, D is TRBD1 (5 bases). Looked up from germline, CDR1 is MGHRA and CDR2 is YSYEKL. CDR3 size: 17 residues. Trimming took off 0 bases at V and 1 base at J, with 15 bases between the two ends. The CDR3 reads CASSQDSARGDNYGYTF. CDR3 in DNA: TGCGCCAGCAGCCAAGATTCGGCAAGGGGAGATAACTATGGCTACACCTTC.